These 32 T cell receptor beta chains were sequenced from one sample in a study of CD8+CD57+ T cells in acquired aplastic anemia. Selection for sequencing was limited to patients who had shown CD8+CD57+ cell expansion by flow cytometry. The TCR beta profiling, which covered VDJ combination and CDR3 sequence, was carried out using genomic DNA as the template. MiXCR was run by TCRdb on the reads, yielding one entry per CDR3 protein. The sample consists of 150,000 or so distinct CDR3 sequences, approximately 52% of them appearing once. Sequenced input: sorted CD4+, CD8+, or CD8+CD57+ T cells (not recorded which) from PBMCs. These receptors all come from a human donor with aplastic anemia.

This clonotype has just one count. The J gene is TRBJ2-7, the V gene TRBV15; no definite D call. The V and J ends lost 1 base and 2 bases respectively, with 9 bases between them. From germline, CDR1 is LNHNV and CDR2 YYDKDF (reference sequence). The CDR3 length is 14 residues. The CDR3 region has the DNA TGTGCCACCAGCAGAGGGGCTCGTGCCTACGAGCAGTACTTC. Amino acids: CATSRGARAYEQYF.

V gene TRBV7-2 combines with J gene TRBJ2-4; 7 nucleotides match TRBD2. The ends lost 3 bases at V and 5 bases at J; junction bases unmatched: 1. The CDR3 length is 13 residues. Germline loops: CDR1 SGHTA, CDR2 FQGNSA. In DNA form, the CDR3 reads TGTGCCAGCAGCTTGGGGGGGGAAAACATTCAGTACTTC. Translation: CASSLGGENIQYF.

The V gene is TRBV2, the J gene TRBJ1-3; D unresolved. CDR1 and CDR2 (germline): SNHLY, FYNNEI. There are 12 residues in the CDR3. V gave up 8 bases and J gave up 0 bases, with 5 bases separating them. CDR3 DNA: TGTGCCAGCGGGGTCTCTGGAAACACCATATATTTT. Translation: CASGVSGNTIYF.

The chain couples TRBV12-3 or TRBV12-4 to TRBJ1-5; 8 bases are shared with TRBD1. CDR3 size: 13 residues. After removal of 7 bases from V and 6 bases from J, the junction contained 5 bases not matched to a gene. CDR3 residues: CASISGGGQPQHF. CDR3 nucleotides: TGTGCCAGCATATCAGGGGGCGGTCAGCCCCAGCATTTT.

In its sample, this clonotype was seen many times. This chain connects TRBV5-1 to TRBJ1-2; 10 nucleotides line up with TRBD1. This CDR3 has 14 amino acids. Germline-derived CDR1 and CDR2 are SGHRS and YFSETQ. The trim removed 0 bases at V and 5 bases at J, leaving 1 base unmatched. The CDR3 loop reads CASSLGTGGYGYTF. The CDR3, as DNA: TGCGCCAGCAGCTTGGGGACAGGGGGGTATGGCTACACCTTC.

The chain recombines TRBV29-1 with TRBJ2-5; 14 bases line up with TRBD2. The germline V gene has CDR1 SQVTM and CDR2 ANQGSEA. The CDR3 length is 16 residues. V lost 7 bases to trimming and J lost 0 bases; unmatched junction nucleotides: 7. The chain's CDR3 is CSAVGLAGGHQETQYF. CDR3 bases: TGCAGCGCAGTAGGACTAGCGGGAGGACACCAAGAGACCCAGTACTTC.

This clonotype was observed a handful of times. DNA for the CDR3: TGTGCCATCAGTGAGGAGAGCTCCTATAATTCACCCCTCCACTTT. Protein sequence: CAISEESSYNSPLHF. This rearrangement joins TRBV10-3 to TRBJ1-6, with no clear D. Germline loops: CDR1 ENHRY, CDR2 SYGVKD. Trimming stripped 2 bases from V and 0 bases from J, with 5 bases between. The CDR3 runs 15 residues.

Only a few counts were recorded for this clonotype. The chain carries TRBV15 and TRBJ1-6; D is possibly TRBD1 (5 bases). Trimming took 2 bases from V and 7 from J, leaving 9 bases between them. The CDR3 spans 14 residues. Germline CDR1 is LNHNV and CDR2 is YYDKDF (reference sequence). CDR3 bases: TGTGCCACCAGCAGACAGGGTCCAAATTCACCCCTCCACTTT. The encoded protein is CATSRQGPNSPLHF.

This clonotype was detected only a few times. This chain links TRBV20-1 with TRBJ2-3; 7 bases are a match to TRBD1. With V trimmed by 0 bases and J by 4 bases, 10 bases remained unmatched. Per the germline V gene, CDR1 is DFQATT and CDR2 is SNEGSKA (reference sequence). The CDR3 is 16 amino acids. The CDR3 sequence is CSAREAGQAGADTQYF. As DNA, the CDR3 is TGCAGTGCTAGAGAAGCCGGACAGGCCGGGGCAGATACGCAGTATTTT.

The chain has TRBV7-2 and TRBJ2-7; no reliable D call. V was pared by 0 bases and J by 3 bases, with 9 bases between. This CDR3 has 14 amino acids. CDR1 is SGHTA and CDR2 is FQGNSA in the germline V gene. CDR3 coding DNA: TGTGCCAGCAGCTTAGCGGCAGGAAACTACGAGCAGTACTTC. It yields the protein CASSLAAGNYEQYF.

V is TRBV14 and J is TRBJ2-4; TRBD1 might be the D (6 bases). The CDR3 is made up of 13 amino acids. Trimming shortened V by 5 bases and J by 6 bases, and 11 bases separated the two germline ends. The V gene's germline CDR1 is SGHDN and CDR2 FVKESK. The CDR3 coding sequence is TGTGCCAGCAGCGCAGGGGTGCCAAACATTCAGTACTTC. It yields the protein CASSAGVPNIQYF.

The rearrangement links TRBV24-1 to TRBJ1-2, with D perhaps matching TRBD1 (6 bases). V was cut by 4 bases and J by 2 bases, with 16 bases left in between. The CDR3 loop spans 16 amino acids. Germline CDR1 reads KGHDR; CDR2 reads SFDVKD. The CDR3 DNA follows: TGTGCCACCAGTGACCCAACAGGGAAGACCAACTATGGCTACACCTTC. The encoded protein is CATSDPTGKTNYGYTF.

The CDR3 here is CASRQEENYGYTF. The CDR3 nucleotides read TGCGCCAGCCGACAGGAAGAGAACTATGGCTACACCTTC. The chain is built from TRBV5-1 and TRBJ1-2, with D possibly TRBD1 on 6 matching bases. Germline V gene lookup returns CDR1 SGHRS and CDR2 YFSETQ. The CDR3 consists of 13 residues. The V and J ends lost 7 bases and 2 bases respectively, with 12 bases between them.

This clonotype was counted ten times or more. The chain has TRBV5-6 and TRBJ1-6; no reliable D call. The V and J ends lost 2 bases and 0 bases respectively, with 12 bases between them. From germline, CDR1 is SGHDT and CDR2 YYEEEE. The CDR3 sequence is 17 residues long. The CDR3 sequence: CASSLSGLGSYNSPLHF. The DNA for the CDR3 is TGTGCCAGCAGCTTAAGCGGCTTGGGCTCCTATAATTCACCCCTCCACTTT.

This clonotype was counted many times. The V gene is TRBV4-3, the J gene TRBJ2-2; 9 bases align to TRBD2. The CDR3 is made up of 17 amino acids. J was trimmed by 7 bases and V by 0 bases; bases with no gene match: 9. Germline V gene lookup returns CDR1 LGHNA and CDR2 YSLEER. CDR3 region: CASSQDWASGKSGELFF. The CDR3 DNA reads as TGCGCCAGCAGCCAAGATTGGGCTAGCGGGAAGAGCGGGGAGCTGTTTTTT.

The V call is TRBV4-2, the J call TRBJ2-1; D is possibly TRBD1 or TRBD2 (5 bases each). Per the germline V gene, CDR1 is LGHNA and CDR2 is YNFKEQ. There are 19 residues in the CDR3. Trimming removed 4 bases from V and 3 bases from J, with 25 bases in between. CDR3 amino acids: CASSPRDHRYLGYYNEQFF. CDR3 coding DNA: TGTGCCAGCAGCCCCCGGGACCACCGCTACTTGGGCTACTACAATGAGCAGTTCTTC.

The chain combines TRBV20-1 with TRBJ1-1; D might be TRBD1 (5 bases). V lost 6 bases, J lost 0 bases, and 11 bases lay in between. This CDR3 contains 13 residues. The germline V gene has CDR1 DFQATT and CDR2 SNEGSKA (reference sequence). The CDR3 reads CSAPNRLNTEAFF. The CDR3 bases are TGCAGTGCCCCAAACAGGCTGAACACTGAAGCTTTCTTT.

This clonotype was recorded many times. V gene TRBV5-6 combines with J gene TRBJ2-3; maybe TRBD1 (7 bases). The CDR3 contains 13 residues. Germline V gene sequence: CDR1 SGHDT, CDR2 YYEEEE. V was shortened by 10 bases and J by 0 bases, with 12 bases between the two germline ends. CDR3 loop: CACGTVSTDTQYF. In nucleotides, the CDR3 is TGTGCCTGCGGGACAGTTAGCACAGATACGCAGTATTTT.

This clonotype was counted at least ten times. This chain connects TRBV11-2 to TRBJ2-7; D gene unclear. V was cut by 2 bases and J by 6 bases, with 14 bases left in between. CDR1 is SGHAT and CDR2 is FQNNGV in the germline V gene. The CDR3 spans 14 residues. The CDR3 loop is CASSLRTPLPEQYF. The DNA for the CDR3 is TGTGCCAGCAGCTTACGCACCCCCCTCCCCGAGCAGTACTTC.

The J gene is TRBJ2-3, the V gene TRBV2; no reliable D call. CDR1 is SNHLY and CDR2 is FYNNEI in the germline V gene. CDR3 length: 13 amino acids. V was cut by 6 bases and J by 5 bases, with 12 bases left in between. The CDR3 region is CASRGSEVDTQYF. CDR3 DNA sequence: TGTGCCAGCAGGGGGTCCGAGGTAGATACGCAGTATTTT.

Details on this clonotype: At one of its ends the junction is not consistent with the germline gene, which may arise from a read error. The chain couples TRBV11-1 to TRBJ2-6, with D possibly being TRBD1 or TRBD2 (5 bases each). Germline-derived CDR1 and CDR2 are SGHAT and FQDESV (reference sequence). The CDR3 consists of 20 residues. CDR3 sequence: CAGSFLGGPGRPSGANVLTF. Here the CDR3 DNA reads TGTGCCGGCAGCTTTCTTGGGGGTCCAGGGCGACCCTCTGGGGCCAACGTCCTGACTTTC.

J is TRBJ2-7 and V is TRBV2; TRBD1 might be the D (6 bases). The germline V and J ends were trimmed by 11 bases and 5 bases, with 16 bases remaining between them. CDR1 SNHLY and CDR2 FYNNEI come from the germline V gene. The CDR3 totals 12 residues. DNA for the CDR3: TGTGCCCCGTGGACAGCGAACCACGAGCAGTACTTC. This sequence encodes CAPWTANHEQYF.

This clonotype has a count of ten or more. The V and J genes are TRBV10-3 and TRBJ2-5; 8 bases match TRBD1. Looked up from germline, CDR1 is ENHRY and CDR2 is SYGVKD. CDR3 length: 13 residues. The V and J ends lost 11 bases and 5 bases, in that order; junction bases with no gene match: 10. In nucleotides, the CDR3 is TGTGCCGTACGGACAGGGCCCCGGGAGACCCAGTACTTC. Encoded protein: CAVRTGPRETQYF.

The rearrangement uses TRBV2 and TRBJ1-6; 7 bases are shared with TRBD1. The CDR3 is 15 residues long. The junction had 12 bases not matched to a gene; V was cut back by 6 bases and J by 10 bases. The germline V gene encodes CDR1 SNHLY and CDR2 FYNNEI. The chain's CDR3 is CASSNDRVKGSPLHF. CDR3 DNA: TGTGCCAGCAGCAACGACAGGGTAAAAGGATCACCCCTCCACTTT.

A note on this clonotype: One junction end disagrees with the germline gene, perhaps due to a read error. The rearrangement joins TRBV20-1 to TRBJ1-1; 8 bases match TRBD1. Germline CDR1 and CDR2: DFQATT and SNEGSKA (reference sequence). The CDR3 runs 17 residues. The CDR3 loop reads CSARDPGQGETYTGAFF. The DNA for the CDR3 is TGCAGTGCTAGAGACCCTGGACAGGGCGAAACGTACACTGGAGCTTTCTTC.

The V gene is TRBV19, the J gene TRBJ1-5, with D possibly matching TRBD1 (6 bases). With 6 bases removed from V and 6 bases from J, the gap between germline ends came to 12 bases. The CDR3 runs to 13 residues. The germline V gene encodes CDR1 LNHDA and CDR2 SQIVND (reference sequence). The CDR3 DNA reads TGTGCCAGTAGCCCAGGGGTGGCTCAGCCCCAGCATTTT. Protein product: CASSPGVAQPQHF.

The chain has TRBV11-2 and TRBJ2-1; D is possibly TRBD1 or TRBD2 (7 bases each). The germline V gene has CDR1 SGHAT and CDR2 FQNNGV. V was shortened by 4 bases and J by 2 bases, with 15 bases between the two germline ends. The CDR3 extends over 16 amino acids. The CDR3 sequence is CASSSRQGGTYNEQFF. CDR3 nucleotides: TGTGCCAGCAGCTCCCGACAGGGAGGGACCTACAATGAGCAGTTCTTC.

This clonotype was recorded many times. V gene TRBV5-5 combines with J gene TRBJ2-1, with D unclear. CDR1 and CDR2 from the germline V gene are SGHKS and YYEKEE (reference sequence). The CDR3 contains 13 residues. V was trimmed by 2 bases and J by 5 bases, leaving 8 bases between them. This CDR3 reads CASSFYFDNEQFF. CDR3 nucleotides: TGTGCCAGCAGCTTTTATTTTGACAATGAGCAGTTCTTC.

This clonotype was picked up many times. The V call is TRBV4-3, the J call TRBJ1-5, with no clear D. Trimming shortened V by 0 bases and J by 6 bases, and 6 bases separated the two germline ends. CDR1 is LGHNA and CDR2 is YSLEER in the germline V gene. CDR3 length equals 13 residues. The CDR3 DNA sequence: TGCGCCAGCAGCCAAGATCAAAGTCAGCCCCAGCATTTT. As protein: CASSQDQSQPQHF.

This clonotype occurred once. V usage is TRBV7-8 and J usage is TRBJ2-7; D may be TRBD1 (6 bases). V was trimmed by 8 bases and J by 5 bases, leaving 13 bases between them. The germline V gene encodes CDR1 SGHVS and CDR2 FQNEAQ. This CDR3 contains 12 residues. The CDR3 DNA reads as TGTGCCAGCTGTGACAGGTTCGACGAGCAGTACTTC. Protein sequence: CASCDRFDEQYF.

This clonotype was observed many times. The V and J genes are TRBV12-3 or TRBV12-4 and TRBJ2-3; 12 bases agree with TRBD2. J lost 6 bases, V lost 5 bases, and 3 bases had no gene match. The CDR3 loop spans 14 amino acids. This chain's CDR3 is CASSQGTSGDTQYF. The CDR3 DNA follows: TGTGCCAGCAGTCAAGGGACTAGCGGGGATACGCAGTATTTT.

V and J are TRBV9 and TRBJ1-4; D is uncertain. V lost 0 bases, J lost 4 bases, and 10 bases lay in between. Germline assignment: CDR1 SGDLS and CDR2 YYNGEE. The CDR3 has 15 residues. The CDR3 sequence is CASSVGARINEKLFF. The CDR3 DNA sequence: TGTGCCAGCAGCGTAGGGGCACGGATTAATGAAAAACTGTTTTTT.